This section outlines one TCR beta chain sequence together with its context. Its target is unknown. Only in-frame clones appear in the TCRdb table, and some are missing; sequencing was by immunoSEQ multiplex PCR. The sample carries about 390,000 clones, 92% recorded once. The sample originates from a study of Ad26.COV2.S vaccination and SARS-CoV-2 variants. The wider study: Enrollment placed the donor in the COV1001 Ad26.COV2.S trial arm. General study results and limits: Vaccinees reportedly had broad spike-specific CD8+ and CD4+ T cell responses. Greater spike-specific TCR breadth was seen in vaccine recipients than in placebo recipients.

As for treatment: around 19 received Ad26.COV2.S at low or high dose, single or two shots; roughly five received placebo; per-sample allocation not given. The samples date from day 63 after the first vaccine or placebo injection. The CDR3 sequence is 16 residues long. CDR1 and CDR2 (germline): SGHTA, FQGNSA. Germline trimming cut 5 bases from V and 7 bases from J; bases unmatched to any gene: 12. This TCR came from a person aged 18-65 years who received the Ad26.COV2.S COVID-19 vaccine or a placebo. This chain joins TRBV7-2 and TRBJ2-3; 10 bases agree with TRBD2. This specimen consisted of peripheral blood, obtained in a trial of Ad26.COV2.S vaccine versus placebo. In DNA, the CDR3 is TGTGCCAGCAGCCGGTCTAAAGCGGGGGGGCTATATACGCAGTATTTT. Amino acids: CASSRSKAGGLYTQYF.